The 4 T cell receptor beta chains below all came from one sample that was sequenced in a study of CD4+ T cells in melanoma. This table comes from immunoSEQ multiplex PCR, and its TCRdb copy is limited to in-frame clones, with some not included. The sample holds tens of thousands of clones; approximately 70% are singletons and the top ten take around 5%. Input material: tumor tissue. The source is a human donor with melanoma.

This sequence joins TRBV28 and TRBJ1-6; 8 bases are a match to TRBD1. The V segment lost 2 bases and the J segment 0 bases; nucleotides outside the gene matches: 9. CDR1 is MDHEN, CDR2 SYDVKM, per germline. CDR3 length equals 19 residues. The CDR3: CASSLGTGRGSSYNSPLHF. The DNA of the CDR3 is TGTGCCAGCAGTTTAGGGACAGGCCGCGGAAGCTCCTATAATTCACCCCTCCACTTT.

The CDR3 region has the DNA TGTGCCAGAAGCTTCAAATCGGCAGGAGATGGCTACACCTTC. This sequence encodes CARSFKSAGDGYTF. The chain has TRBV5-3 and TRBJ1-2; D gene unclear. TRBV5-3 is identified as an open reading frame with a role that is uncertain. The V end was cut by 2 bases, the J end by 6 bases, with 14 bases between. The CDR3 runs to 14 residues.

The chain is built from TRBV6-6 and TRBJ1-2; 8 bases agree with TRBD1. The CDR3 is 14 amino acids. Germline assignment: CDR1 MNHNY and CDR2 SVGAGI (reference sequence). The V and J ends lost 7 bases and 1 base, in that order; junction bases with no gene match: 5. CDR3 nucleotides: TGTGCCAGCAACGGACAGGGTCTTAACTATGGCTACACCTTC. Protein sequence: CASNGQGLNYGYTF.

Only a few counts were recorded for this clone. This chain joins TRBV27 and TRBJ1-5; D not resolved. The CDR3 length is 13 residues. Germline CDR1 reads MNHEY; CDR2 reads SMNVEV (reference sequence). Trimming took off 0 bases at V and 6 bases at J, with 6 bases between the two ends. The CDR3 spells CASSLSVSQPQHF. CDR3 coding DNA: TGTGCCAGCAGTTTATCGGTGAGTCAGCCCCAGCATTTT.